The 29 T cell receptor beta chains below were found in one sample sequenced in a study of blood T cell repertoires in COVID-19. Only in-frame clones appear in the TCRdb table, and some are missing; sequencing was by immunoSEQ multiplex PCR. This sample has 250,000 to 300,000 clones, with approximately 79% found just once. The sequenced material came from PBMCs or T cells enriched from blood (not recorded which). These receptors all stem from a man under 40 with acute COVID-19.

The chain combines TRBV2 with TRBJ1-5; D is ambiguous. Trimming stripped 3 bases from V and 4 bases from J, with 13 bases between. The V gene's germline CDR1 is SNHLY and CDR2 FYNNEI. The CDR3 spans 15 residues. The CDR3 region is CASSEGTTPNQPQHF. Written as DNA, the CDR3 is TGTGCCAGCAGTGAGGGCACCACTCCAAATCAGCCCCAGCATTTT.

The chain is built from TRBV5-1 and TRBJ2-6; the D is unclear. Germline values: CDR1 SGHRS, CDR2 YFSETQ. The CDR3 length is 15 residues. Trimming cost V 4 bases and J 0 bases, with 8 bases left between them. CDR3 sequence: CASSPILSGANVLTF. The CDR3 nucleotides are TGCGCCAGCAGCCCTATACTCTCTGGGGCCAACGTCCTGACTTTC.

The CDR3 loop reads CASSAGVLDTQYF. For the CDR3, the DNA is TGTGCCAGCAGTGCCGGGGTATTGGATACGCAGTATTTT. This rearrangement joins TRBV12-3 or TRBV12-4 to TRBJ2-3, with D maybe TRBD2 (5 bases). The CDR3 loop spans 13 amino acids. V lost 5 bases and J lost 6, with 12 bases in between.

The chain couples TRBV4-3 to TRBJ1-2; TRBD1 aligns across 8 bases. The ends lost 0 bases at V and 7 bases at J; junction bases unmatched: 10. CDR1 and CDR2 (germline): LGHNA, YSLEER. The CDR3 spans 16 residues. The CDR3 loop reads CASSQDWTRGQVGYTF. The CDR3 DNA sequence: TGCGCCAGCAGCCAAGACTGGACCAGGGGGCAGGTTGGCTACACCTTC.

The gene calls are TRBV28 and TRBJ2-2, with TRBD1 identical over 9 bases. This CDR3 has 16 amino acids. After removal of 3 bases from V and 5 bases from J, the junction contained 7 bases not matched to a gene. Germline-derived CDR1 and CDR2 are MDHEN and SYDVKM. As DNA, the CDR3 is TGTGCCAGCAGTTTTCCGGGACAGGGTTTTACCGGGGAGCTGTTTTTT. It translates to CASSFPGQGFTGELFF.

This clone was seen a single time. This chain uses TRBV9 with TRBJ2-5; the match to TRBD1 covers 8 bases. With 3 bases clipped from V and 4 bases from J, the junction kept 2 bases outside the gene matches. The length of the CDR3 is 13 residues. Germline V CDR1 and CDR2: SGDLS, YYNGEE. For the CDR3, the DNA is TGTGCCAGCAGCGGCGACAGGGGAGAGACCCAGTACTTC. It is translated as CASSGDRGETQYF.

The chain carries TRBV18 and TRBJ1-1; TRBD1 might be the D (6 bases). The CDR3 covers 15 residues. Trimming took 6 bases from V and 1 from J, leaving 15 bases between them. The germline CDR1 and CDR2 sequences are KGHSH and LQKENI. CDR3 bases: TGTGCCAGCTCGCCCCGGGACAAAAGGAACACTGAAGCTTTCTTT. Protein sequence: CASSPRDKRNTEAFF.

The chain employs TRBV6-5 and TRBJ1-1, with a weak D call TRBD1 (6 bases). Trimming removed 2 bases at V and 0 bases at J, with 10 bases between. Germline V gene lookup returns CDR1 MNHEY and CDR2 SVGAGI. The CDR3 sequence is 15 residues long. The CDR3 DNA is TGTGCCAGCAGTTACGATGGGGGCTTGAACACTGAAGCTTTCTTT. Translated, it gives CASSYDGGLNTEAFF.

The chain recombines TRBV27 with TRBJ1-2; TRBD1 aligns across 7 bases. With 0 bases clipped from V and 6 bases from J, the junction kept 4 bases outside the gene matches. This CDR3 has 14 residues. Germline CDR1 reads MNHEY; CDR2 reads SMNVEV (reference sequence). CDR3 coding DNA: TGTGCCAGCAGTTTATCGGGCAGGGGGGATGGCTACACCTTC. Translated: CASSLSGRGDGYTF.

This clone showed up just once. The gene calls are TRBV18 and TRBJ1-1, with no clear D. The V end was cut by 2 bases, the J end by 7 bases, with 8 bases between. This CDR3 has 12 residues. Germline CDR1 KGHSH, CDR2 LQKENI. CDR3 DNA sequence: TGTGCCAGCTCACCAGGCTCAGGTGAAGCTTTCTTT. Translation gives CASSPGSGEAFF.

This clone was detected a few times. V is TRBV29-1 and J is TRBJ2-1, with D possibly being TRBD1 (5 bases). Looked up from germline, CDR1 is SQVTM and CDR2 is ANQGSEA. V was pared by 4 bases and J by 8 bases, with 15 bases between. This CDR3 has 13 amino acids. For the CDR3, the DNA is TGCAGCGTTGTGGTCAGGGTGGGTGATGAGCAGTTCTTC. Translated: CSVVVRVGDEQFF.

This clone was counted a single time. This rearrangement joins TRBV11-1 to TRBJ2-3, with 7 nucleotides matching TRBD1. Losses at the gene ends were 4 bases for V and 9 bases for J; bases not matched to a gene: 4. The CDR3 consists of 12 residues. CDR1 and CDR2 from the germline V gene are SGHAT and FQDESV (reference sequence). CDR3 residues: CASSSDRDTQYF. CDR3 bases: TGTGCCAGCAGCTCTGACAGGGACACGCAGTATTTT.

The chain uses TRBV10-3 and TRBJ2-2; the match to TRBD1 covers 10 bases. Germline V CDR1 and CDR2: ENHRY, SYGVKD. J was trimmed by 5 bases and V by 2 bases; bases with no gene match: 5. The CDR3 totals 16 residues. The CDR3 DNA reads as TGTGCCATCAGTGAGCCCGGGACAGGGGTAACCGGGGAGCTGTTTTTT. It is translated as CAISEPGTGVTGELFF.

The count of this clone is one. This chain links TRBV7-2 with TRBJ1-2; 7 bases map to TRBD1. The CDR3 extends over 15 amino acids. Germline assignment: CDR1 SGHTA and CDR2 FQGNSA. V shed 4 bases, J shed 6 bases, and the junction held 11 bases outside the gene matches. The CDR3 here is CASSSQGGLFDGYTF. The CDR3 DNA sequence: TGTGCCAGCAGCTCCCAGGGGGGATTATTCGATGGCTACACCTTC.

The chain joins TRBV20-1 to TRBJ1-5; tentatively, D is TRBD1 (6 bases). Germline CDR1 DFQATT, CDR2 SNEGSKA (reference sequence). The CDR3 sequence is 14 residues long. V dropped 3 bases and J dropped 2 bases, with 11 bases sitting between them. CDR3 in amino acids: CSASIQGRNQPQHF. CDR3 sequence (DNA): TGCAGTGCTAGTATACAGGGTCGCAATCAGCCCCAGCATTTT.

The gene calls are TRBV25-1 and TRBJ1-4; a possible D gene is TRBD1 (6 bases). CDR3 size: 17 residues. The germline V gene has CDR1 MGHDK and CDR2 SYGVNS. The V end was cut by 4 bases, the J end by 3 bases, with 18 bases between. The CDR3 DNA follows: TGTGCCAGCAGTGCCCGAACAGGGTTGGTGCCTAATGAAAAACTGTTTTTT. This encodes CASSARTGLVPNEKLFF.

The V call is TRBV3-1 (or the pseudogene TRBV3-2), the J call TRBJ1-1, with 8 bases aligning to TRBD1. The V gene's germline CDR1 is LGHDT and CDR2 YNNKEL (reference sequence). CDR3 length: 15 amino acids. Trimming at V came to 2 bases and at J to 5 bases, leaving 7 bases not matched to a gene. The CDR3 coding sequence is TGTGCCAGCAGCCAATTTGACAGGGGTGGAACTGAAGCTTTCTTT. Protein product: CASSQFDRGGTEAFF.

This clone was detected once. The chain carries TRBV6-5 and TRBJ1-3, with D perhaps matching TRBD1 (5 bases). The CDR3 consists of 14 residues. V was cut by 8 bases and J by 0 bases, with 11 bases left in between. CDR1 is MNHEY and CDR2 is SVGAGI in the germline V gene. The CDR3 bases are TGTGCCAGCGCCGAACAGGCCTCTGGAAACACCATATATTTT. It is translated as CASAEQASGNTIYF.

The J gene is TRBJ1-5, the V gene TRBV9; tentatively, D is TRBD1 (5 bases). CDR3 length: 14 amino acids. V lost 0 bases to trimming and J lost 4 bases, with 8 bases between them. Germline V gives CDR1 SGDLS, CDR2 YYNGEE. CDR3 nucleotides: TGTGCCAGCAGCGTAGAGGGGTCGAATCAGCCCCAGCATTTT. Amino acid sequence: CASSVEGSNQPQHF. The full variable domain, with the rest looked up from reference TRBV9 and TRBJ1-5, is DSGVTQTPKHLITATGQRVTLRCSPRSGDLSVYWYQQSLDQGLQFLIQYYNGEERAKGNILERFSAQQFPDLHSELNLSSLELGDSALYFCASSVEGSNQPQHFGDGTRLSIL.

This clone appeared once. The chain joins TRBV11-2 to TRBJ1-1; D gene ambiguous. The ends were cut back, 0 bases at V and 0 bases at J, with 8 bases in the middle. Germline CDR1 SGHAT, CDR2 FQNNGV. The length of the CDR3 is 15 residues. Here the CDR3 reads CASSLETTMNTEAFF. The DNA of the CDR3 is TGTGCCAGCAGCTTAGAAACTACAATGAACACTGAAGCTTTCTTT.

This clone has just a few counts. The chain joins TRBV5-1 to TRBJ2-1; D might be TRBD2 (6 bases). The CDR3 runs to 14 residues. CDR1 and CDR2 from the germline V gene are SGHRS and YFSETQ. Trimming left V 3 bases short and J 4 bases short, with 11 bases between. The CDR3, as DNA: TGCGCCAGCAGCTCGGACGGGGGATACAATGAGCAGTTCTTC. This translates into CASSSDGGYNEQFF.

The chain joins TRBV12-5 to TRBJ2-1; TRBD1 is a possible D gene (6 bases). The V gene lost 3 bases and the J gene lost 8 bases, with 11 bases spanning the gap. The germline gives CDR1 LGHNT, CDR2 FRNRAP. This CDR3 comprises 13 residues. CDR3 region: CASGFGQPDEQFF. The CDR3 nucleotides read TGTGCTAGTGGTTTTGGACAGCCTGATGAGCAGTTCTTC.

V gene TRBV7-6 combines with J gene TRBJ2-7; a weak D match, TRBD1 (6 bases). Germline V lookup: CDR1 SGHVS, CDR2 FNYEAQ. The CDR3 is made up of 13 amino acids. Between the trimmed V and J ends, which lost 5 bases and 6 bases, there was a span of 14 bases. CDR3 sequence reads: CASSATGVGEQYV. The CDR3 DNA sequence: TGTGCCAGCAGCGCGACAGGTGTAGGCGAGCAGTACGTC.

The table lists this clone with a count of one. The CDR3 here is CASSPRRVQETQYF. The CDR3 DNA reads TGTGCCAGCAGCCCCCGGAGAGTACAAGAGACCCAGTACTTC. The V gene is TRBV11-2, the J gene TRBJ2-5, with D hard to call. The CDR3 totals 14 residues. V dropped 5 bases and J dropped 2 bases, with 12 bases sitting between them. Germline loops: CDR1 SGHAT, CDR2 FQNNGV.

The chain employs TRBV9 and TRBJ2-3; TRBD2 agrees at 7 bases. V lost 6 bases to trimming and J lost 2 bases; unmatched junction nucleotides: 12. Germline CDR1 and CDR2: SGDLS and YYNGEE. The CDR3 has 16 amino acids. The DNA for the CDR3 is TGTGCCAGCACCCCGCCCAGCGGGGTTGACACAGATACGCAGTATTTT. Protein product: CASTPPSGVDTDTQYF.

The table lists this clone with a few counts. This rearrangement joins TRBV18 to TRBJ2-1; 9 bases line up with TRBD2. The ends lost 0 bases at V and 9 bases at J; junction bases unmatched: 9. CDR1 is KGHSH, CDR2 LQKENI, per germline. The CDR3 covers 16 residues. The DNA for the CDR3 is TGTGCCAGCTCACCACCGGGGTTAGCGGGAGAGGGTGAGCAGTTCTTC. It is translated as CASSPPGLAGEGEQFF.

In its sample, this clone was seen a few times. The chain couples TRBV3-1 (or the pseudogene TRBV3-2) to TRBJ2-2; 9 bases map to TRBD2. The V gene's germline CDR1 is LGHDT and CDR2 YNNKEL (reference sequence). V was clipped by 4 bases and J by 1 base; unmatched bases: 4. The CDR3 extends over 16 amino acids. The CDR3 DNA is TGTGCCAGCAGCCCATGGACTAGCGAGAACACCGGGGAGCTGTTTTTT. Protein: CASSPWTSENTGELFF.

The V gene is TRBV21-1, the J gene TRBJ2-7; TRBD1, the D gene given by the table, was not confirmed from the DNA. TRBV21-1 is a recognized pseudogene. CDR3 size: 14 residues. CDR3 nucleotides: TGTGCCAGCAGCCAGGCCTCTCGATGTTGCGAGCAGTACGTC. Translation: CASSQASRCCEQYV.

The chain carries TRBV9 and TRBJ1-1; D might be TRBD1 (6 bases). V gave up 2 bases and J gave up 1 base, with 12 bases separating them. Germline-derived CDR1 and CDR2 are SGDLS and YYNGEE. The CDR3 extends over 15 amino acids. As DNA, the CDR3 is TGTGCCAGCAGCGTGGCAACAGGGAAGAACACTGAAGCTTTCTTT. It encodes CASSVATGKNTEAFF. Complete variable domain (other parts from reference TRBV9 and TRBJ1-1): DSGVTQTPKHLITATGQRVTLRCSPRSGDLSVYWYQQSLDQGLQFLIQYYNGEERAKGNILERFSAQQFPDLHSELNLSSLELGDSALYFCASSVATGKNTEAFFGQGTRLTVV.